The next 17 T cell receptor beta chains were all read from a single sample in a study of identical twins. TCRdb ran MiXCR on the 5' RACE reads and lists one entry per CDR3 protein. The table records 450,000 to 650,000 distinct CDR3 sequences, roughly 15% of them present only once. The same data also went into a second study, on yellow fever vaccine responses in identical twins.

Sequences were obtained from CD4+ T cells sorted from blood. These receptor sequences come from a woman aged 18-29 years in good health.

This clonotype has just a few counts. The rearrangement links TRBV6-1 to TRBJ2-1; TRBD2 agrees at 12 bases. The germline CDR1 and CDR2 sequences are MNHNS and SASEGT. The CDR3 runs 14 residues. V was clipped by 6 bases and J by 7 bases; unmatched bases: 4. CDR3 residues: CASRIGLAGNEQFF. The CDR3 nucleotides read TGTGCCAGCAGGATAGGACTAGCGGGAAATGAGCAGTTCTTC.

V usage is TRBV18 and J usage is TRBJ2-3; D might be TRBD2 (7 bases). Germline CDR1 KGHSH, CDR2 LQKENI. This CDR3 contains 14 residues. V shed 5 bases and J shed 4 bases, with 13 bases lying between them. The CDR3 reads CASSSTGGPDTQYF. DNA of the CDR3: TGTGCCAGCTCATCGACCGGGGGGCCAGATACGCAGTATTTT. Supplemented by reference TRBV18 and TRBJ2-3, the full variable domain reads NAGVMQNPRHLVRRRGQEARLRCSPMKGHSHVYWYRQLPEEGLKFMVYLQKENIIDESGMPKERFSAEFPKEGPSILRIQQVVRGDSAAYFCASSSTGGPDTQYFGPGTRLTVL.

The CDR3 protein is CASSFLRISYNEQFF. For the CDR3, the DNA is TGTGCCAGCAGCTTCCTTAGGATCTCCTACAATGAGCAGTTCTTC. The chain couples TRBV5-5 to TRBJ2-1; D gene ambiguous. V lost 2 bases and J lost 0, with 9 bases in between. The germline CDR1 and CDR2 sequences are SGHKS and YYEKEE (reference sequence). The CDR3 covers 15 residues. Combining the CDR3 with reference TRBV5-5 and TRBJ2-1 gives the whole variable domain DAGVTQSPTHLIKTRGQQVTLRCSPISGHKSVSWYQQVLGQGPQFIFQYYEKEERGRGNFPDRFSARQFPNYSSELNVNALLLGDSALYLCASSFLRISYNEQFFGPGTRLTVL.

The rearrangement uses TRBV20-1 and TRBJ1-1; D perhaps matches TRBD1 (5 bases). In germline, CDR1 is DFQATT, CDR2 SNEGSKA (reference sequence). The V and J ends lost 1 base and 3 bases respectively, with 6 bases between them. This CDR3 comprises 12 residues. The CDR3 DNA reads as TGCAGTGCTAGAGGGGGGGACACTGAAGCTTTCTTT. It specifies CSARGGDTEAFF.

This clonotype was recorded at least ten times. The rearrangement links TRBV12-3 or TRBV12-4 to TRBJ2-1; 15 bases line up with TRBD2. The V segment lost 3 bases and the J segment 6 bases; nucleotides outside the gene matches: 3. This CDR3 contains 16 residues. CDR3: CASSLGLAGGSNEQFF. CDR3 nucleotide sequence: TGTGCCAGCAGTTTGGGACTAGCGGGAGGAAGCAATGAGCAGTTCTTC.

At least ten counts were recorded for this clonotype. The rearrangement links TRBV20-1 to TRBJ2-1; possibly TRBD1 or TRBD2 for D (5 bases each). This CDR3 is 16 amino acids long. Germline CDR1 is DFQATT and CDR2 is SNEGSKA (reference sequence). Trimming removed 2 bases at V and 6 bases at J, with 20 bases between. CDR3 in amino acids: CSARRAEGIPGNEQFF. In DNA, the CDR3 is TGCAGTGCTAGACGAGCTGAGGGGATTCCTGGCAATGAGCAGTTCTTC.

J is TRBJ2-1 and V is TRBV12-3 or TRBV12-4; 9 bases agree with TRBD2. This CDR3 comprises 14 residues. V trimming: 8 bases; J trimming: 7 bases; junction bases outside the gene matches: 9. CDR3 bases: TGTGCCAGCCAATGGCGGGGGGGCCGAAATGAGCAGTTCTTC. It is translated as CASQWRGGRNEQFF.

The J gene is TRBJ1-1, the V gene TRBV19; no firm D call. The CDR3 consists of 15 residues. Looked up from germline, CDR1 is LNHDA and CDR2 is SQIVND (reference sequence). V was clipped by 4 bases and J by 4 bases, with 16 bases between them. This CDR3 is CASSTEFGLSTEAFF. DNA for the CDR3: TGTGCCAGTAGTACCGAATTCGGCCTTAGCACTGAAGCTTTCTTT.

This rearrangement joins TRBV28 to TRBJ2-7; D ambiguous. Germline CDR1 and CDR2: MDHEN and SYDVKM. V was pared by 1 base and J by 3 bases, with 10 bases between. CDR3 length equals 14 residues. The CDR3 bases are TGTGCCAGCAGTTTATCGACGAGCTTCTACGAGCAGTACTTC. This sequence encodes CASSLSTSFYEQYF.

The chain has TRBV5-1 and TRBJ2-2; D remains ambiguous. This CDR3 comprises 12 residues. V shed 2 bases and J shed 8 bases, with 7 bases lying between them. The germline V gene has CDR1 SGHRS and CDR2 YFSETQ. The CDR3 DNA follows: TGCGCCAGCAGCTTACTCCCGGGGGAGCTGTTTTTT. Translated: CASSLLPGELFF.

The chain carries TRBV24-1 and TRBJ2-1, with D possibly being TRBD1 (7 bases). CDR1 KGHDR and CDR2 SFDVKD come from the germline V gene. Trimming stripped 6 bases from V and 5 bases from J, with 13 bases between. This CDR3 is 14 amino acids long. The CDR3 reads CATSLARGDNEQFF. CDR3 coding DNA: TGTGCCACCAGTCTCGCCAGGGGGGACAATGAGCAGTTCTTC.

The rearrangement joins TRBV28 to TRBJ2-7, with 11 bases that match TRBD2. Trimming took 5 bases from V and 3 from J; bases not matched to a gene: 18. The CDR3 sequence is 19 residues long. Germline CDR1 MDHEN, CDR2 SYDVKM. DNA for the CDR3: TGTGCCAGCAGTCGTTTCGCACTAGCGGGAGTGAGGGTCCTCTACGAGCAGTACTTC. Translating gives CASSRFALAGVRVLYEQYF.

This clonotype has just a few counts. This sequence joins TRBV7-8 and TRBJ2-6; D may correspond to TRBD1 or TRBD2 (5 bases each). The ends were cut back, 1 base at V and 0 bases at J, with 13 bases in the middle. The CDR3 has 18 residues. Per germline, CDR1 SGHVS and CDR2 FQNEAQ. The DNA of the CDR3 is TGTGCCAGCAGCTTAGTTTTTGGGACCATCTCTGGGGCCAACGTCCTGACTTTC. It translates to CASSLVFGTISGANVLTF. Using reference TRBV7-8 and TRBJ2-6 for the parts outside the CDR3, the full variable domain is GAGVSQSPRYKVAKRGQDVALRCDPISGHVSLFWYQQALGQGPEFLTYFQNEAQLDKSGLPSDRFFAERPEGSVSTLKIQRTQQEDSAVYLCASSLVFGTISGANVLTFGAGSRLTVL.

The chain has TRBV2 and TRBJ2-2; D unclear. The CDR3 consists of 13 residues. The V gene lost 8 bases and the J gene lost 6 bases, with 13 bases spanning the gap. The germline V gene has CDR1 SNHLY and CDR2 FYNNEI. As DNA, the CDR3 is TGTGCCAGCTCCCCAATTTCGGCCGGGGAGCTGTTTTTT. Translating it yields CASSPISAGELFF.

A few counts support this clonotype. The rearrangement links TRBV5-1 to TRBJ2-3; D unresolved. Trimming cost V 5 bases and J 1 base, with 8 bases left between them. This CDR3 region has 13 residues. The germline gives CDR1 SGHRS, CDR2 YFSETQ. CDR3 sequence reads: CASRVDRTDTQYF. The CDR3 bases are TGCGCCAGCAGGGTGGATCGCACAGATACGCAGTATTTT.

This clonotype appeared once. The chain links TRBV20-1 to TRBJ2-1, with D possibly being TRBD2 (8 bases). Germline CDR1 and CDR2: DFQATT and SNEGSKA (reference sequence). This CDR3 is 19 amino acids long. Trimming stripped 1 base from V and 5 bases from J, with 27 bases between. DNA for the CDR3: TGCAGTGCTAGAGGAGGGGGGACAGCTACTAGCGGAGGGAACAATGAGCAGTTCTTC. Translated, it gives CSARGGGTATSGGNNEQFF.

The chain joins TRBV5-1 to TRBJ2-1; 7 nucleotides match TRBD1. The CDR3 is 13 residues long. V was clipped by 1 base and J by 9 bases; unmatched bases: 4. Germline CDR1 is SGHRS and CDR2 is YFSETQ. CDR3 protein: CASSLTGAGEQFF. As DNA, the CDR3 is TGCGCCAGCAGCTTGACAGGGGCGGGTGAGCAGTTCTTC.